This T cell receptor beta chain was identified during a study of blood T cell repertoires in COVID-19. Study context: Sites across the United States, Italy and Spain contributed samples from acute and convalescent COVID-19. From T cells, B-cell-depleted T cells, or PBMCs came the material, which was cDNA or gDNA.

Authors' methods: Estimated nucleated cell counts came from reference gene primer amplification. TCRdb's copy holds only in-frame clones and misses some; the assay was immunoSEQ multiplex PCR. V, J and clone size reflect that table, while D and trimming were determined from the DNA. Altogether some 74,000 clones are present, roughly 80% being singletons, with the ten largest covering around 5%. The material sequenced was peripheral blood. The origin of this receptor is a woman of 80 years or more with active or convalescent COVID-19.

The CDR3 here is CSVGSQPQHF. The CDR3, as DNA: TGCAGCGTTGGTTCGCAGCCCCAGCATTTT. The chain is built from TRBV29-1 and TRBJ1-5; D remains ambiguous. Trimming took off 4 bases at V and 7 bases at J, with 5 bases between the two ends. In germline, CDR1 is SQVTM, CDR2 ANQGSEA. The CDR3 sequence is 10 residues long.